One sample yielded the 22 T cell receptor beta chains listed below, sequenced in a study of shared clonotypes between healthy human individuals. Measured with immunoSEQ multiplex PCR; TCRdb has only the in-frame clones, and not every one. The sample lists over 400,000 clones, about 78% occurring once. Sequencing was performed on PBMCs. Receptor source: a woman aged 40 to 49 in good health. Some clones in this sample may be carry-over from other donors' samples.

V gene TRBV2 combines with J gene TRBJ1-4, with 7 nucleotides matching TRBD1. V was pared by 1 base and J by 4 bases, with 3 bases of the junction left unmatched. The CDR3 spans 15 residues. CDR1 SNHLY and CDR2 FYNNEI come from the germline V gene. CDR3 amino acids: CASSEEAGGNEKLFF. The CDR3 DNA reads TGTGCCAGCAGTGAAGAGGCAGGGGGTAATGAAAAACTGTTTTTT.

This clone is labeled as medium-sized. Other DNA sequences in the sample encode the same CDR3. The chain uses TRBV5-4 and TRBJ2-7, with D hard to call. Trimming took off 0 bases at V and 6 bases at J, with 13 bases between the two ends. Germline loops: CDR1 SGHNT, CDR2 YYREEE (reference sequence). This CDR3 has 14 amino acids. The CDR3, as DNA: TGTGCCAGCAGCTTGGGGCAATGGAAGGGCGAGCAGTACTTC. Encoded protein: CASSLGQWKGEQYF.

This chain links TRBV29-1 with TRBJ1-1; possibly TRBD1 for D (5 bases). The CDR3 loop spans 11 amino acids. Germline V CDR1 and CDR2: SQVTM, ANQGSEA. The V end lost 6 bases, the J end lost 11 bases, and 16 bases lay between the germline ends. CDR3 DNA: TGCAGCGTGGAAAGGGACTCTGGGGCTTTCTTT. Translated, it gives CSVERDSGAFF.

This chain joins TRBV20-1 and TRBJ1-2; D is uncertain. The CDR3 consists of 9 residues. Germline-derived CDR1 and CDR2 are DFQATT and SNEGSKA (reference sequence). V was shortened by 6 bases and J by 8 bases, with 7 bases between the two germline ends. The CDR3 protein is CSATPGYTF. CDR3 DNA: TGCAGTGCCACGCCGGGCTACACCTTC.

This clone occurred once. The CDR3 sequence: CASSLGDGGSSYEQYF. The CDR3 nucleotides are TGTGCCAGCAGCTTAGGAGATGGGGGGTCCTCCTACGAGCAGTACTTC. The V call is TRBV11-3, the J call TRBJ2-7, with a tentative D call TRBD2 (6 bases). V was cut by 1 base and J by 0 bases, with 13 bases left in between. CDR1 is SGHNT, CDR2 YENEEA, per germline. CDR3 length equals 16 residues.

This chain links TRBV9 with TRBJ1-3; tentatively, D is TRBD1 (5 bases). Germline assignment: CDR1 SGDLS and CDR2 YYNGEE. This CDR3 spans 16 amino acids. Trimming took off 3 bases at V and 0 bases at J, with 13 bases between the two ends. CDR3 region: CASSAGTSDSGNTIYF. In DNA, the CDR3 is TGTGCCAGCAGCGCGGGGACGTCCGACTCTGGAAACACCATATATTTT.

The chain combines TRBV11-2 with TRBJ1-2; a weak D match, TRBD1 (6 bases). Trimming shortened V by 11 bases and J by 2 bases, and 12 bases separated the two germline ends. The germline CDR1 and CDR2 sequences are SGHAT and FQNNGV. The CDR3 has 12 amino acids. The CDR3, as DNA: TGTGCCTCTCGGGGGGCCAACTATGGCTACACCTTC. Translating it yields CASRGANYGYTF.

This rearrangement joins TRBV28 to TRBJ1-6; no clear D. V lost 8 bases to trimming and J lost 7 bases, with 18 bases between them. The CDR3 is 15 amino acids. CDR1 MDHEN and CDR2 SYDVKM come from the germline V gene. CDR3 nucleotides: TGTGCCAGCCAAAGGCAGGCCAGCCCAAATTCACCCCTCCACTTT. Its protein product is CASQRQASPNSPLHF. The variable domain in full, with the rest retrieved from reference TRBV28 and TRBJ1-6, is DVKVTQSSRYLVKRTGEKVFLECVQDMDHENMFWYRQDPGLGLRLIYFSYDVKMKEKGDIPEGYSVSREKKERFSLILESASTNQTSMYLCASQRQASPNSPLHFGNGTRLTVT.

The chain employs TRBV4-3 and TRBJ1-1, with D unclear. Germline lookup yields CDR1 LGHNA and CDR2 YSLEER. This CDR3 comprises 15 residues. Trimming took 1 base from V and 4 from J, leaving 13 bases between them. The CDR3 nucleotides read TGCGCCAGCAGCCAAGTCGGAGGGCACGGCACTGAAGCTTTCTTT. Amino acid sequence: CASSQVGGHGTEAFF.

This clone has just one count. DNA for the CDR3: TGTGCCAGCAGTTTATTTTCTCCCGGGACAGGCGGCGAGCAGTACTTC. As protein: CASSLFSPGTGGEQYF. This chain joins TRBV27 and TRBJ2-7, with 8 bases aligning to TRBD1. The CDR3 is 16 amino acids. The V gene end was trimmed by 1 base and the J gene end by 6 bases; junction bases not matched to a gene: 11. From germline, CDR1 is MNHEY and CDR2 SMNVEV (reference sequence).

The count of this clone is one. V and J are TRBV28 and TRBJ2-3; TRBD2 is a possible D gene (7 bases). This CDR3 comprises 13 residues. Trimming took off 5 bases at V and 2 bases at J, with 8 bases between the two ends. Germline V gene sequence: CDR1 MDHEN, CDR2 SYDVKM. CDR3 in amino acids: CASSGGATDTQYF. CDR3 nucleotide sequence: TGTGCCAGCAGTGGGGGGGCCACAGATACGCAGTATTTT.

A note on this clone: The sample holds other DNA sequences that translate to the same CDR3. This chain joins TRBV9 and TRBJ2-2; D is unresolved. The CDR3 is 12 amino acids. V gave up 0 bases and J gave up 5 bases, with 2 bases separating them. Germline values: CDR1 SGDLS, CDR2 YYNGEE. The CDR3 region is CASSVVTGELFF. CDR3 coding DNA: TGTGCCAGCAGCGTAGTAACCGGGGAGCTGTTTTTT.

This clone was found a few times. CDR3 DNA sequence: TGTGCCAGCAGTCTGGCGGGGGATAACTATGGCTACACCTTC. Its translation is CASSLAGDNYGYTF. This chain connects TRBV28 to TRBJ1-2; D may be TRBD1 (5 bases). The CDR3 loop spans 14 amino acids. The V gene lost 5 bases and the J gene lost 1 base, with 11 bases spanning the gap. The germline V gene encodes CDR1 MDHEN and CDR2 SYDVKM.

This CDR3 reads CASSFGIGGEQYF. Written as DNA, the CDR3 is TGTGCCAGCAGCTTTGGGATAGGCGGGGAGCAGTACTTC. V gene TRBV7-3 combines with J gene TRBJ2-7; D is possibly TRBD2 (5 bases). CDR1 is SGHTA and CDR2 is FQGTGA in the germline V gene. CDR3 size: 13 residues. Trimming stripped 3 bases from V and 7 bases from J, with 13 bases between. The full variable domain, rest sourced from reference TRBV7-3 and TRBJ2-7, is GAGVSQTPSNKVTEKGKYVELRCDPISGHTALYWYRQSLGQGPEFLIYFQGTGAADDSGLPNDRFFAVRPEGSVSTLKIQRTERGDSAVYLCASSFGIGGEQYFGPGTRLTVT.

The genes are TRBV19 and TRBJ2-2; 7 bases are a match to TRBD2. This CDR3 spans 15 amino acids. The germline V gene has CDR1 LNHDA and CDR2 SQIVND (reference sequence). Trimming took 5 bases from V and 4 from J; bases not matched to a gene: 7. Here the CDR3 DNA reads TGTGCCAGTAGTGTGCGGGAGTTTGTCACCGGGGAGCTGTTTTTT. Translating gives CASSVREFVTGELFF.

This chain uses TRBV10-3 with TRBJ2-2; D is perhaps TRBD1 or TRBD2 (5 bases each). V was trimmed by 3 bases and J by 7 bases, leaving 15 bases between them. Per the germline V gene, CDR1 is ENHRY and CDR2 is SYGVKD. The length of the CDR3 is 15 residues. This CDR3 is CAISDTGPSIGELFF. The CDR3 coding sequence is TGTGCCATCAGTGACACGGGGCCAAGTATCGGGGAGCTGTTTTTT.

J is TRBJ2-7 and V is TRBV2, with D unresolved. Trimming stripped 7 bases from V and 7 bases from J, with 14 bases between. Germline V gene sequence: CDR1 SNHLY, CDR2 FYNNEI. The CDR3 runs 12 residues. CDR3 protein: CASTAGFEEQYF. In nucleotides, the CDR3 is TGTGCCAGCACGGCCGGATTTGAGGAGCAGTACTTC.

A remark on this clone: An end of the junction does not agree with germline; a read error may underlie this. This chain uses TRBV2 with TRBJ1-1; D not certain. Germline V gene data show CDR1 as SNHLY and CDR2 as FYNNEI. The CDR3 has 13 residues. The CDR3 sequence is CASSEELNTEAFF. In DNA, the CDR3 is TGTGCCAGCAGCGAAGAGCTGAACACTGAAGCTTTCTTT.

The chain recombines TRBV29-1 with TRBJ2-7, with a weak D call TRBD2 (5 bases). Germline CDR1 and CDR2: SQVTM and ANQGSEA. CDR3 length: 14 amino acids. Trimming pared 6 bases from V and 2 bases from J, leaving 17 bases between. The CDR3 DNA follows: TGCAGCGTCTCAGAGGAGAGGGCTACCTACGAGCAGTACTTC. This codes for CSVSEERATYEQYF.

The chain employs TRBV5-1 and TRBJ2-5, with D uncertain. Trimming pared 0 bases from V and 3 bases from J, leaving 18 bases between. CDR1 and CDR2 (germline): SGHRS, YFSETQ. CDR3 length equals 17 residues. CDR3 in DNA: TGCGCCAGCAGCTTGGACAGTTCCCCCGGGTCCAAAGAGACCCAGTACTTC. Encoded protein: CASSLDSSPGSKETQYF. The whole variable domain, filled in from reference TRBV5-1 and TRBJ2-5, reads KAGVTQTPRYLIKTRGQQVTLSCSPISGHRSVSWYQQTPGQGLQFLFEYFSETQRNKGNFPGRFSGRQFSNSRSEMNVSTLELGDSALYLCASSLDSSPGSKETQYFGPGTRLLVL.

This chain links TRBV5-1 with TRBJ2-7; perhaps D is TRBD1 or TRBD2 (5 bases each). The V end lost 5 bases, the J end lost 6 bases, and 18 bases lay between the germline ends. The germline V gene encodes CDR1 SGHRS and CDR2 YFSETQ. The CDR3 consists of 14 residues. Here the CDR3 DNA reads TGCGCCAGCAGTTCCCAGGGACGTGTAGGCGAGCAGTACTTC. It yields the protein CASSSQGRVGEQYF.

This sequence joins TRBV2 and TRBJ2-2; D not resolved. The V end was cut by 4 bases, the J end by 7 bases, with 13 bases between. The length of the CDR3 is 14 residues. CDR1 is SNHLY and CDR2 is FYNNEI in the germline V gene. The CDR3 spells CASSAVRIGGELFF. The DNA for the CDR3 is TGTGCCAGCAGTGCGGTACGGATCGGCGGGGAGCTGTTTTTT. The variable domain in full, completed from reference TRBV2 and TRBJ2-2, reads EPEVTQTPSHQVTQMGQEVILRCVPISNHLYFYWYRQILGQKVEFLVSFYNNEISEKSEIFDDQFSVERPDGSNFTLKIRSTKLEDSAMYFCASSAVRIGGELFFGEGSRLTVL.